This T cell receptor beta chain derives from a study of T cell changes during pregnancy in multiple sclerosis (dated by TCRdb to about 2019). Concerning the study at large: The study looked at changes in the T cell repertoire across pregnancy in women with multiple sclerosis.

Including the terminal cysteine and phenylalanine, the CDR3 comprises 16 residues. The sequence is cut down to CDR3 DNA, 48 bases in frame from base 1. Reading the germline V gene (reference sequence) gives CDR1 SSHAT and CDR2 FNYEAQ. With respect to this clone: The antigen this receptor binds is unknown. One junction end does not reproduce the germline sequence, and a read error may be involved.

The library relied on the immunoSEQ multiplex PCR assay. TCRdb stores this immuneACCESS table with in-frame sequences only. Part of the clones is absent; in the studies checked, under half of the shortfall reflects unresolved V genes, and no reason is known for the rest. This sample has tens of thousands of clones in its table, and approximately 89% of those were observed once. The top ten clonotypes cover 5% to 7.5% of the sample. The receptor's source is a female donor with multiple sclerosis, enrolled in a pregnancy study. This receptor chain uses TRBV7-7 and TRBJ2-1; matching of 6 bases hints at TRBD2 as the D gene. The sample was CD8+ T cells from peripheral blood mononuclear cells, taken in the second trimester of pregnancy. CDR3 protein: CASSLADSGEYNEQFF. The bases are TGTGCTAGCAGCTTAGCGGATAGCGGAGAGTACAATGAGCAGTTCTTC. Reference TRBV7-7 and TRBJ2-1 proteins supply the regions before and after the CDR3; the full variable domain is: GAGVSQSPRYKVTKRGQDVTLRCDPISSHATLYWYQQALGQGPEFLTYFNYEAQPDKSGLPSDRFSAERPEGSISTLTIQRTEQRDSAMYRCASSLADSGEYNEQFFGPGTRLTVL.